The sequence of this TCR beta chain was determined in a study of cytomegalovirus exposure and HLA in healthy donors. Primers included in the PCR were 60 Vbeta and 13 Jbeta primers. The protocol was immunoSEQ multiplex PCR, while the TCRdb copy is restricted to in-frame clones and leaves out a portion. The sample gives around 100,000 clones, around 75% of which show up once; about 10% is in the top ten. The V end lost 5 bases, the J end lost 1 base, and 9 bases lay between the germline ends. Germline-derived CDR1 and CDR2 are SEHNR and FQNEAQ (reference sequence). This CDR3 has 13 amino acids. As regards this clone: Its specificity is not known.

Study-wide results and limits: Being productive about 87% or about 30% of the time was typical of most TCR beta V segments in an earlier analysis. According to reports, the classifier identified cytomegalovirus status with high specificity and sensitivity.

The chain has TRBV7-9 and TRBJ2-7; D unresolved. Sequenced sample: PBMCs. The TCR originated in a man aged 45-60 years in good health and CMV-seronegative. CDR3 bases: TGTGCCAGCAGCCCGACTGAGTCCTACGAGCAGTACTTC. It encodes CASSPTESYEQYF.